This T cell receptor beta chain is from a study of molecular identifiers for immune sequencing clone quantification. Study findings and constraints: Effector cells kept over 98% of their molecules in clones above 20 RNA copies, while naive cells kept under 1% there.

Concerning this clonotype itself: Its antigen remains unidentified.

Libraries of bulk TCR were made by previously described methods (with listed TCR primers). TCRdb redid the calling of the PCR reads with MiXCR, one entry per CDR3 protein. This sample has approximately 500,000 distinct CDR3 sequences, with around 21% found just once. The CDR3 is 15 residues long. Trimming at V came to 5 bases and at J to 5 bases, leaving 8 bases not matched to a gene. Germline values: CDR1 SGHAT, CDR2 FQNNGV. The TCR was taken from a human donor in good health. Some libraries in this study had Jurkat cell RNA spiked in. This chain connects TRBV11-2 to TRBJ1-1; 10 bases line up with TRBD1. The sequenced sample was naive CD8+ T cells from blood, with Jurkat cell RNA spiked in. Subset specified: FACS-sorted CD8+CD4-CCR7+CD45RA+ naive T cells. The DNA of the CDR3 is TGTGCCAGCAGCACCAAGACAGGGGGCCGGACTGAAGCTTTCTTT. Its translation: CASSTKTGGRTEAFF.